Presented here are 19 T cell receptor beta chains from one specimen sequenced in a study of tumor-infiltrating lymphocytes in oesophageal squamous cell carcinoma. One entry per CDR3 protein, called by TCRdb with MiXCR from the PCR reads. The sample records approximately 9,800 distinct CDR3 sequences, roughly 64% being singletons. The sequencing sample was made of esophageal tumor tissue. All receptors derive from a female donor with esophageal squamous cell carcinoma.

The table lists this clonotype with many counts. The chain is built from TRBV19 and TRBJ2-5, with 13 bases fitting TRBD2. CDR1 and CDR2 from the germline V gene are LNHDA and SQIVND (reference sequence). V dropped 3 bases and J dropped 5; count of bases not matched to a gene: 3. The CDR3 length is 15 residues. CDR3 sequence: CASSIVTSGGETQYF. The CDR3 nucleotides read TGTGCCAGTAGTATCGTGACTAGCGGGGGGGAGACCCAGTACTTC.

The gene calls are TRBV7-6 and TRBJ1-2; 7 bases map to TRBD1. This CDR3 contains 13 residues. Germline V gene lookup returns CDR1 SGHVS and CDR2 FNYEAQ. V lost 4 bases and J lost 8; bases outside the gene matches: 7. The CDR3 region has the DNA TGTGCCAGCAGCTGGGACCAGGGGGGAGGCTACACCTTC. Amino acids: CASSWDQGGGYTF.

By sample fraction, this clonotype is large. The chain couples TRBV7-8 to TRBJ2-5, with D possibly called TRBD1 or TRBD2 (5 bases each). Germline CDR1 and CDR2: SGHVS and FQNEAQ. This CDR3 spans 14 amino acids. The V gene lost 5 bases and the J gene lost 5 bases, with 15 bases spanning the gap. CDR3 loop: CASSPGTGRETQYF. Written as DNA, the CDR3 is TGTGCCAGCAGCCCCGGGACCGGAAGGGAGACCCAGTACTTC.

The chain joins TRBV12-3 or TRBV12-4 to TRBJ2-4; 10 bases line up with TRBD2. CDR3 length: 14 amino acids. V shed 5 bases and J 6 bases; nucleotides not matched to a gene: 4. The CDR3 protein is CASSSGGALNIQYF. CDR3 sequence (DNA): TGTGCCAGCAGTAGCGGGGGGGCCTTAAACATTCAGTACTTC.

In its sample, this clonotype is medium-sized. Possible read error: a much larger clone is one base away. The chain carries TRBV7-9 and TRBJ2-1; D remains ambiguous. Germline V CDR1 and CDR2: SEHNR, FQNEAQ (reference sequence). There are 14 residues in the CDR3. V was clipped by 1 base and J by 10 bases, with 14 bases between them. The CDR3 nucleotides read TGTGCCAGCAGCTTAGGGAATCCTACCTACGAGCAGTTCTTC. Residues: CASSLGNPTYEQFF.

This rearrangement joins TRBV10-3 to TRBJ2-5, with 11 positions matching TRBD1. Germline CDR1 and CDR2: ENHRY and SYGVKD. V gave up 10 bases and J gave up 7 bases; unmatched junction bases: 11. There are 14 residues in the CDR3. Written as DNA, the CDR3 is TGTGCCACCACCCCGGGGACAGGGGGTTGGACCCAGTACTTC. This translates into CATTPGTGGWTQYF.

This chain connects TRBV6-2 or TRBV6-3 to TRBJ2-5, with a weak D call TRBD1 (5 bases). Germline V gene sequence: CDR1 MNHEY, CDR2 SVGEGT. Trimming pared 4 bases from V and 5 bases from J, leaving 8 bases between. The CDR3 is made up of 12 amino acids. CDR3 DNA sequence: TGTGCCAGCAGTTCAGGGTGGGAGACCCAGTACTTC. Protein: CASSSGWETQYF.

This chain links TRBV6-6 with TRBJ2-4; 8 nucleotides match TRBD2. The CDR3 has 12 residues. With V trimmed by 8 bases and J by 13 bases, 10 bases remained unmatched. Germline loops: CDR1 MNHNY, CDR2 SVGAGI (reference sequence). The CDR3 loop is CASWTSRNEQYF. As DNA, the CDR3 is TGTGCCAGCTGGACTAGCCGCAATGAGCAGTACTTC.

The rearrangement links TRBV6-1 to TRBJ2-1; D perhaps matches TRBD2 (6 bases). Germline lookup yields CDR1 MNHNS and CDR2 SASEGT. The CDR3 contains 14 residues. Trimming took 3 bases from V and 6 from J, leaving 12 bases between them. CDR3 protein: CASSDGGYGNEQFF. The CDR3, as DNA: TGTGCCAGCAGTGATGGAGGGTACGGCAATGAGCAGTTCTTC.

This chain links TRBV7-6 with TRBJ2-6; 9 bases are a match to TRBD1. The CDR3 spans 20 residues. Germline values: CDR1 SGHVS, CDR2 FNYEAQ. V gave up 2 bases and J gave up 0 bases; unmatched junction bases: 11. The CDR3 sequence: CASSLSAGRDRDSGANVLTF. In DNA form, the CDR3 reads TGTGCCAGCAGCTTATCGGCCGGTCGGGACAGGGACTCTGGGGCCAACGTCCTGACTTTC.

This chain links TRBV5-6 with TRBJ1-1; the match to TRBD1 covers 9 bases. Trimming cost V 1 base and J 1 base; bases outside gene matches: 2. In germline, CDR1 is SGHDT, CDR2 YYEEEE. This CDR3 is 15 amino acids long. The CDR3 DNA reads as TGTGCCAGCAGCTTGTCGGGACAGGGGAACACTGAAGCTTTCTTT. Translating it yields CASSLSGQGNTEAFF.

Regarding this clonotype: The junction differs from germline at one of its ends, possibly a read error. The CDR3, as DNA: TGTGCCAGCAGCTCCGGACAATTCGGGGAGACCCAGTACTTC. Amino acids: CASSSGQFGETQYF. The chain has TRBV5-3 and TRBJ2-7; D might be TRBD1 (5 bases). Gene TRBJ2-5 matches the end of the DNA better, so the J call may be wrong. TRBV5-3 is given ORF status, its function remaining uncertain. The CDR3 is made up of 14 amino acids.

J is TRBJ1-2 and V is TRBV28, with a weak D call TRBD1 (6 bases). The CDR3 covers 12 residues. Germline V gives CDR1 MDHEN, CDR2 SYDVKM. Trimming left V 7 bases short and J 2 bases short, with 8 bases between. CDR3 protein: CASTRGNYGYTF. CDR3 nucleotides: TGTGCCAGCACCAGGGGAAACTATGGCTACACCTTC.

The chain recombines TRBV7-2 with TRBJ2-3; D is uncertain. The J call may be in error: the DNA end matches TRBJ1-1 better. CDR3 size: 13 residues. Germline V gene lookup returns CDR1 SGHTA and CDR2 FQGNSA. The CDR3 is CASSFPPRPEAFF. CDR3 bases: TGTGCCAGCAGCTTCCCGCCCCGACCTGAAGCTTTCTTT.

Ten or more counts support this clonotype. The J gene is TRBJ1-1, the V gene TRBV19, with D maybe TRBD1 (6 bases). V lost 6 bases and J lost 1, with 15 bases in between. Germline CDR1 reads LNHDA; CDR2 reads SQIVND (reference sequence). The CDR3 is 15 residues long. The DNA for the CDR3 is TGTGCCAGTAGCCGACGGGGGGGGGCGAACACTGAAGCTTTCTTT. Its translation is CASSRRGGANTEAFF.

Comment on this clonotype: The germline gene is not matched at one end of the junction; a read error may be the cause. The CDR3 spells CASSPLQGAGGTQYF. The CDR3 DNA sequence: TGTGCTAGCAGCCCGTTACAGGGGGCAGGGGGGACCCAGTACTTC. This chain connects TRBV7-6 to TRBJ2-5; 9 bases are a match to TRBD1. CDR3 size: 15 residues. Germline V lookup: CDR1 SGHVS, CDR2 FNYEAQ.

This chain joins TRBV7-6 and TRBJ2-3; unclear D gene. Germline V gene sequence: CDR1 SGHVS, CDR2 FNYEAQ. Between the trimmed V and J ends, which lost 4 bases and 0 bases, there was a span of 14 bases. The CDR3 sequence is 16 residues long. The CDR3 spells CASSSHSTPSTDTQYF. Here the CDR3 DNA reads TGTGCCAGCAGCTCCCACAGTACTCCTAGCACAGATACGCAGTATTTT.

In DNA, the CDR3 is TGTGCCAGCAGCGCTTTCGCCACTGAAGCTTTCTTT. It yields the protein CASSAFATEAFF. The chain has TRBV28 and TRBJ1-1; D gene uncertain. With 6 bases removed from V and 4 bases from J, the gap between germline ends came to 9 bases. Germline-derived CDR1 and CDR2 are MDHEN and SYDVKM. The CDR3 contains 12 residues.

The sample holds one count of this clonotype. The chain is built from TRBV25-1 and TRBJ2-3; 7 bases are a match to TRBD1. From germline, CDR1 is MGHDK and CDR2 SYGVNS. Trimming cost V 4 bases and J 0 bases; bases outside gene matches: 4. This CDR3 has 15 amino acids. The CDR3 loop is CASSAGGLSTDTQYF. The CDR3, as DNA: TGTGCCAGCAGTGCAGGGGGTTTAAGCACAGATACGCAGTATTTT.